This T cell receptor beta chain was documented in a study of cytomegalovirus exposure and HLA in healthy donors (dated by TCRdb to 2017 to 2019). With respect to the entire study: In an earlier analysis of roughly 590 of the donors, 250 to 350 Gb of sequence data and 90 million to 120 million unique TCR beta sequences from about 179 million T cells were reported. An early release that covered several hundred HLA-typed donors contained approximately 300 gigabases of sequencing data and 65 million to 100 million unique TCR sequences. The genetic ancestry cluster associated with self-reported Caucasian donors included over 80% of the 350 to 500 genotyped donors. The study aimed to test whether signatures of past pathogen exposure could be identified by cataloging public T cell receptors. Using immunosequencing, the study profiled T cell repertoires from 666 subjects and related those repertoires to cytomegalovirus serostatus. Along with the roughly 670-subject first cohort, a separate validation cohort of over a hundred different subjects was used. To predict cytomegalovirus infection status, the study combined high-throughput TCR immunosequencing, statistical association of individual TCRs with disease status, and machine learning. A later analysis re-analyzed previously published TCR beta repertoires from 550 to 700 donors and added high-resolution HLA genotyping to study TCR occurrence patterns. The later analysis used no new phenotypic data to find candidate immune exposures, relying instead on TCR beta sequences and their occurrence across donors. An earlier analysis of 450 to 750 of the donors used high-throughput TCR beta sequencing to judge whether each TCR beta V gene segment behaved as functional or pseudogenic. Alongside the repertoire data, information on donor age, sex, ethnicity and CMV serostatus was compiled. A later genetic analysis took genome-wide SNP genotypes for about three fifths of the 666 donors and used that subset as a discovery cohort. All discovery cohort repertoires had been generated on a single sequencing platform. Class I and class II HLA loci were covered by the typing at four-digit resolution. Typing coverage varied by locus: roughly 629-640 donors for A, B, C, DRB1 and DQB1; more than 500 for DQA1; approximately 570 for DPA1; about 450 for DPB1. Roughly 5 DR-DQ haplotypes were treated as single units for association and clustering because of strong linkage in the cohort. Among a few hundred genotyped donors of the cohort, an average of around 240,000 unique TCR beta nucleotide sequences were sequenced per donor, roughly 20% of them non-productive.

In total, 500 to 700 healthy bone marrow donors made up the cohort. At the time of sampling, all cohort members were nominally healthy, though unrecorded immune exposures were likely present. The donor was CMV seropositive and was included in the group of some 290 seropositive cohort members. A peripheral blood sample was collected from each donor, and TCR beta sequencing was performed on peripheral blood mononuclear cells. The Qiagen DNeasy Blood Extraction Kit was used to extract genomic DNA from the blood cell samples. Overall study results and their limits: In a later analysis, the rate of TCR association differed among HLA loci, with DRB1 alleles having the most associated TCRs and HLA-C alleles having the fewest. Linkage disequilibrium might explain the correlated functional status among segregating V segments, but an unknown experimental factor could not be excluded. The classifier was reported to diagnose cytomegalovirus status with high specificity and sensitivity in both the original and validation cohorts. In the study, around 160 TCR beta chains were listed as associated with cytomegalovirus. According to a later analysis, most CMV-associated TCR beta chains appeared to be HLA-restricted, and the HLA associations seemed to be driven largely by CMV exposure. Because the 87-base-pair reads could not distinguish some IMGT-functional V segments, including TRBV6-2 and TRBV6-3, those segments were excluded. Across donors, most TCR sequences were observed very rarely, whereas some public TCRs were present in many individuals. The authors suggested that the approach could potentially be generalized to other disease states and immunological phenotypes. In a later analysis, HLA-associated TCR beta chains were found to be more clonally expanded and to have lower generation probabilities than equally common non-associated chains. In a later analysis, several top co-occurrence clusters were reported to appear linked to parvovirus B19, influenza, CMV and Epstein-Barr virus. Because HLA typing was missing for some donors at each locus, association tests included only the typed subset. A few of the identified cytomegalovirus-associated TCR beta chains were confirmed in vitro to be specific for cytomegalovirus antigens. CMV serostatus was the only immune exposure information available for the cohort. A further reported finding was that TCR beta sequences accurately predicted the HLA-A and HLA-B alleles for most subjects in the first cohort. When HLA alleles, especially DR and DQ, strongly co-occurred, attributing TCR associations to individual alleles was difficult. At a false discovery rate of 0.05, a later analysis linked some 18,000 TCR beta sequences to specific HLA alleles. The sequencing pipeline was judged likely to have produced a cluster of highly shared sequence variants as a technical artifact. Compared with the approximately 600-donor mean, donors in an Asian-associated ancestry cluster had fewer N-insertions in productive TCRs, according to a later genetic analysis. Roughly uniform sequencing depth across donors was assumed in presence/absence analyses, although this assumption may not hold. The earlier analysis of 587 of the donors excluded around 17 rarely observed V segments, including chromosome 9 orphons, because counts were too low. Broadly in line with IMGT annotations, most TCR beta V segments showed up in productive rearrangements about 87% or about 30% of the time in an earlier analysis of roughly 590 of the donors. V-gene and J-gene trimming of TCR beta chains was associated with a missense DCLRE1C variant in a later genetic analysis, and the association was replicated in an independent cohort. In this cohort, only TCR beta chains were sequenced, and detectable features were limited by the absence of alpha or paired-chain data.

The receptor library was made with the immunoSEQ multiplex PCR assay. The multiplex PCR relied on a mix of 60 forward primers for TCR Vbeta segments and 13 reverse primers for TCR Jbeta segments. The CDR3 region of rearranged TCR beta genes was amplified from genomic DNA by a multiplex PCR assay. Amplified TCR beta libraries were sequenced as 87-base-pair reads on the Illumina HiSeq System. In the original analysis: In a later analysis, 70 million to 95 million unique TCR beta chains were counted across the 650 to 750 repertoires, and roughly 11 million of these chains were shared by at least two donors. Raw reads were error-corrected and collapsed into unique sequences with a nearest-neighbor algorithm that merged closely related sequences to remove PCR and sequencing errors. Alignment of CDR3 sequences to IMGT reference sequences was used to assign V, D and J gene segments. Each retained sequence needed at least a six-nucleotide match to both a V gene segment and a J gene segment. A rearrangement was called productive if the CDR3 had no stop codons and remained in frame with V and J, and every other rearrangement was called non-productive. CDR3 was defined according to IMGT convention as the region running from the second conserved V-encoded cysteine to the conserved J-encoded phenylalanine. The earlier analysis of about 620 of the donors excluded sequences that lacked an unambiguous match to a single V gene segment. An earlier analysis of 550 to 650 of the donors classified V segments as functional when productive rearrangements were above 56.7% and as segregating when the standard deviation between donors was above 5%. A statistical classification framework was built for diagnosing cytomegalovirus status from the catalog of TCR beta chain sequences. In a later analysis, TCR nucleotide sequences were compared against IMGT/GENE-DB human TR gene sequences so that V and J genes could be assigned. In a later analysis, CDR3 sequences and most-parsimonious VDJ recombination scenarios were assigned using the TCRdist pipeline. A later analysis defined each TCR beta chain by its CDR3 amino acid sequence plus V-gene family, and excluded reads lacking a unique V-gene family. As a way to deal with suspected cross-contamination and a sequencing artifact, a later analysis dropped hundreds of nucleotide sequences that were highly shared and had low generation probability. For each public chain, a later analysis derived a clonal expansion index from normalized ranks of inferred template counts within each repertoire. In a later analysis, generation probabilities were computed using a VDJ recombination model fitted to out-of-frame rearrangements, and the results were checked against IGoR. In a later analysis, TCR-TCR, TCR-HLA and TCR-CMV co-occurrence was scored with hypergeometric tests, and a repertoire-size bias correction was applied to TCR pairs. To estimate false discovery rates, a later analysis permuted the HLA or CMV assignments 20 times. In a later analysis, co-occurring TCRs were grouped with DBSCAN, and TCRdist sequence similarity was added when clustering was performed within HLA-allele-positive subsets. For co-occurrence clustering, repertoires with fewer than 30,000 or more than 120,000 public chains were excluded, along with five or six repertoires with anomalous nucleotide sharing. Here the immuneACCESS table is served through TCRdb, limited to in-frame sequences with V and J called. Missing clones are a known gap in these copies; in checked studies unresolved V genes cover under half, and the rest lacks a known reason. The D gene and trimming were derived from the DNA, and the V and J assignments and clone size from that table. This sample lists 150,000 to 200,000 clones; approximately 80% were detected once. The top ten constitute 13% to 15% of the sample.

From cysteine to phenylalanine, the CDR3 is 13 amino acids long. Kept here is only the CDR3 DNA, which spans 39 bases and is read in frame from base 1. As encoded in the germline V gene, CDR1 is SGHRS while CDR2 is YFSETQ. Trimming costs V 7 bases and J 5 bases, and their ends lie 10 bases apart. To note about this clone: Its antigen remains undetermined. The input lacks base qualities; no much larger clone sits a single base away.

Sequences were obtained from PBMCs. This receptor chain uses TRBV5-1 and TRBJ1-6; the D segment could be TRBD1, given 5 matching bases. The TCR originated in a woman aged 25 to 39 in good health and CMV-seropositive. The CDR3 in this case is CASGGENNSPLHF. DNA sequence: TGCGCCAGCGGAGGGGAAAATAATTCACCCCTCCACTTT.